This T cell receptor beta chain was identified during a study of T cell responses to AZD1222 COVID-19 vaccine. Overall study results and limits: Females made up more of the donors, who were largely white British, and clonal diversity may have come out too low.

About this clone itself: Its antigen is currently unknown.

CDR3 length: 15 residues. Trimming pared 0 bases from V and 6 bases from J, leaving 14 bases between. Germline V gene data show CDR1 as MNHEY and CDR2 as SVGAGI. Produced via immunoSEQ multiplex PCR; TCRdb's table is partial and in-frame only. The table shows fewer than 150,000 clones, with 88% occurring only once. The chain recombines TRBV6-5 with TRBJ1-1, with D unresolved. This receptor was obtained from an adult who received the AZD1222 COVID-19 vaccine. This sample comprised peripheral blood, obtained 28 days after the second AZD1222 dose. The CDR3 here is CASSYSPGGRAEAFF. For the CDR3, the DNA is TGTGCCAGCAGTTACTCGCCCGGCGGGAGGGCTGAAGCTTTCTTT.